The 29 T cell receptor beta chains listed next were all sequenced from one sample in a study of CD8 T cells in Susac syndrome. A quantity of about 0.5 to 1 ug RNA underwent reverse transcription using random hexamers. MiXCR was run by TCRdb on the immunoSEQ multiplex PCR reads, yielding one entry per CDR3 protein. The sample includes about 130,000 distinct CDR3 sequences, around 96% of them seen just once. Sequencing input: CD4+ T cells from PBMCs. The receptors shown here come from a human donor in good health.

The CDR3 loop reads CASIAIAGLGSSEAFF. The CDR3 DNA sequence: TGCGCCAGCATTGCAATCGCGGGGCTCGGATCTTCGGAAGCTTTCTTT. The chain joins TRBV5-1 to TRBJ1-1; a possible D gene is TRBD1 (5 bases). The ends were cut back, 6 bases at V and 8 bases at J, with 26 bases in the middle. The CDR3 runs to 16 residues. CDR1 and CDR2 (germline): SGHRS, YFSETQ.

The chain links TRBV2 to TRBJ2-1; no clear D. Germline V gene lookup returns CDR1 SNHLY and CDR2 FYNNEI. The CDR3 length is 13 residues. Trimming shortened V by 6 bases and J by 10 bases, and 16 bases separated the two germline ends. This CDR3 is CASSARFNREQFF. The DNA for the CDR3 is TGTGCCAGCAGCGCCAGATTCAACCGGGAGCAGTTCTTC.

This chain joins TRBV2 and TRBJ2-7, with 7 bases that match TRBD2. Germline V CDR1 and CDR2: SNHLY, FYNNEI. V gave up 7 bases and J gave up 7 bases; unmatched junction bases: 10. This CDR3 spans 13 amino acids. CDR3 protein: CASIGGRTGEQYF. The CDR3 DNA reads TGTGCCAGCATTGGCGGGAGAACCGGTGAGCAGTACTTC.

This chain connects TRBV29-1 to TRBJ2-5; D remains unclear. Germline V lookup: CDR1 SQVTM, CDR2 ANQGSEA. The CDR3 has 14 residues. Deletions cut 6 bases from V and 1 base from J, with 15 bases between. The CDR3 region has the DNA TGCAGCGTGATAGAGACGGGCCTCCAAGAGACCCAGTACTTC. Translated: CSVIETGLQETQYF.

This chain links TRBV5-1 with TRBJ2-5; the D is unclear. V gave up 3 bases and J gave up 2 bases, with 11 bases separating them. CDR3 length: 14 residues. The V gene's germline CDR1 is SGHRS and CDR2 YFSETQ. The CDR3 here is CASSSGRTQETQYF. The CDR3 DNA sequence: TGCGCCAGCAGCTCGGGCAGGACGCAAGAGACCCAGTACTTC.

In DNA form, the CDR3 reads TGTGCCAGCAGCACCAGCCAAGCCAAAAACATTCAGTACTTC. This translates into CASSTSQAKNIQYF. This chain links TRBV7-8 with TRBJ2-4; D remains unclear. The germline CDR1 and CDR2 sequences are SGHVS and FQNEAQ. The CDR3 covers 14 residues. V lost 5 bases and J 0 bases, leaving 8 bases between the germline ends.

The rearrangement uses TRBV25-1 and TRBJ2-5; no clear D. V was pared by 2 bases and J by 4 bases, with 11 bases between. Germline V gives CDR1 MGHDK, CDR2 SYGVNS. The CDR3 has 14 residues. For the CDR3, the DNA is TGTGCCAGCAGTGAACCGGTGGGGATAGAGACCCAGTACTTC. Its protein product is CASSEPVGIETQYF.

V and J are TRBV5-6 and TRBJ2-3, with a tentative D call TRBD1 (6 bases). Germline V gives CDR1 SGHDT, CDR2 YYEEEE. Trimming cost V 0 bases and J 5 bases, with 16 bases left between them. The CDR3 extends over 16 amino acids. The CDR3 reads CASSLVGDTLIDTQYF. The CDR3 DNA follows: TGTGCCAGCAGCTTGGTAGGGGACACCCTCATAGATACGCAGTATTTT.

The J gene is TRBJ2-7, the V gene TRBV7-2, with D possibly being TRBD2 (6 bases). Germline values: CDR1 SGHTA, CDR2 FQGNSA. There are 13 residues in the CDR3. V was cut by 2 bases and J by 7 bases, with 12 bases left in between. CDR3: CASSLYARGEQYF. The DNA of the CDR3 is TGTGCCAGCAGCTTATACGCGCGGGGAGAGCAGTACTTC.

In nucleotides, the CDR3 is TGTGCCACTGCTTCGATTGATGAGCAGTTCTTC. It translates to CATASIDEQFF. The V and J genes are TRBV24-1 and TRBJ2-1; D call uncertain. Germline CDR1 KGHDR, CDR2 SFDVKD. CDR3 size: 11 residues. V lost 10 bases, J lost 8 bases, and 11 bases lay in between.

This rearrangement joins TRBV23-1 to TRBJ2-2; D is unresolved. TRBV23-1 is designated an ORF whose function remains uncertain. V was cut by 8 bases and J by 7 bases, with 17 bases left in between. This CDR3 has 14 amino acids. This CDR3 reads CASSQRVGVGELFF. CDR3 DNA: TGCGCCAGCTCACAACGAGTTGGGGTCGGGGAGCTGTTTTTT.

This rearrangement joins TRBV28 to TRBJ1-5; a weak D match, TRBD1 (6 bases). V lost 10 bases, J lost 3 bases, and 16 bases lay in between. Germline assignment: CDR1 MDHEN and CDR2 SYDVKM. CDR3 size: 14 residues. CDR3 coding DNA: TGTGCCACCATACTCAGGGGTGTCAATCAGCCCCAGCATTTT. Encoded protein: CATILRGVNQPQHF.

The CDR3: CSVEASLTNYGYTF. As DNA, the CDR3 is TGCAGCGTTGAAGCAAGCTTAACTAACTATGGCTACACCTTC. V usage is TRBV29-1 and J usage is TRBJ1-2; D not certain. Trimming left V 1 base short and J 0 bases short, with 9 bases between. The CDR3 loop spans 14 amino acids. Germline CDR1 and CDR2: SQVTM and ANQGSEA.

This chain connects TRBV20-1 to TRBJ2-1, with 11 bases that match TRBD2. Looked up from germline, CDR1 is DFQATT and CDR2 is SNEGSKA (reference sequence). This CDR3 contains 16 residues. The V segment lost 5 bases and the J segment 2 bases; nucleotides outside the gene matches: 8. DNA for the CDR3: TGCAGTGCTTCTGTAGCGGGAGGGCCCACCTACAATGAGCAGTTCTTC. It is translated as CSASVAGGPTYNEQFF.

The rearrangement uses TRBV18 and TRBJ2-4, with D possibly TRBD2 on 6 matching bases. The V gene's germline CDR1 is KGHSH and CDR2 LQKENI. V lost 10 bases and J 0 bases, leaving 16 bases between the germline ends. The CDR3 contains 15 residues. The CDR3 sequence: CAIVDYKVAKNIQYF. CDR3 DNA sequence: TGTGCCATCGTGGACTACAAAGTAGCCAAAAACATTCAGTACTTC.

The chain has TRBV3-1 and TRBJ2-2; D is unresolved. Trimming shortened V by 3 bases and J by 4 bases, and 3 bases separated the two germline ends. Germline V gene data show CDR1 as LGHDT and CDR2 as YNNKEL (reference sequence). There are 12 residues in the CDR3. The CDR3 nucleotides read TGTGCCAGCAGCCAGGTCACCGGGGAGCTGTTTTTT. Residues: CASSQVTGELFF.

CDR3 in DNA: TGCAGTGCCCTCCTCAGCAGGCGGAACACCGGGGAGCTGTTTTTT. Amino acid sequence: CSALLSRRNTGELFF. The chain carries TRBV20-1 and TRBJ2-2, with unresolved D. V gave up 6 bases and J gave up 1 base, with 15 bases separating them. The germline V gene has CDR1 DFQATT and CDR2 SNEGSKA (reference sequence). The CDR3 sequence is 15 residues long.

Worth noting for this clonotype: A much more abundant neighbour one base away suggests this may be a read error. CDR3 region: CASSWGTGELFF. CDR3 nucleotides: TGTGCCAGCAGTTGGGGCACCGGGGAGCTGTTTTTT. The rearrangement links TRBV6-2 or TRBV6-3 to TRBJ2-2, with D unresolved. The V end lost 4 bases, the J end lost 4 bases, and 4 bases lay between the germline ends. The germline V gene has CDR1 MNHEY and CDR2 SVGEGT. The CDR3 sequence is 12 residues long.

J is TRBJ2-7 and V is TRBV10-2; TRBD2 matches 10 bases. The CDR3 is 16 amino acids. Trimming took 3 bases from V and 0 from J; bases not matched to a gene: 5. Germline CDR1 and CDR2: WSHSY and SAAADI. CDR3 DNA sequence: TGCGCCAGCAGTGAACAAGGGACTAGCGCCTCCTACGAGCAGTACTTC. Protein product: CASSEQGTSASYEQYF.

The chain employs TRBV2 and TRBJ2-7; no clear D. Between the trimmed V and J ends, which lost 7 bases and 2 bases, there was a span of 9 bases. Per the germline V gene, CDR1 is SNHLY and CDR2 is FYNNEI. This CDR3 is 12 amino acids long. The DNA of the CDR3 is TGTGCCAGCACACAGTTCCCCTACGAGCAGTACTTC. Protein product: CASTQFPYEQYF.

The V gene is TRBV28, the J gene TRBJ1-4; D may be TRBD1 (5 bases). Germline assignment: CDR1 MDHEN and CDR2 SYDVKM. V shed 7 bases and J shed 0 bases, with 15 bases lying between them. The CDR3 contains 16 residues. Here the CDR3 reads CASTPPGPATNEKLFF. CDR3 nucleotide sequence: TGTGCCAGCACCCCCCCGGGGCCCGCAACTAATGAAAAACTGTTTTTT. Drawing the rest from reference TRBV28 and TRBJ1-4, the complete variable domain is DVKVTQSSRYLVKRTGEKVFLECVQDMDHENMFWYRQDPGLGLRLIYFSYDVKMKEKGDIPEGYSVSREKKERFSLILESASTNQTSMYLCASTPPGPATNEKLFFGSGTQLSVL.

The chain combines TRBV7-9 with TRBJ1-2; D uncertain. Trimming left V 5 bases short and J 4 bases short, with 11 bases between. Germline CDR1 SEHNR, CDR2 FQNEAQ (reference sequence). The length of the CDR3 is 13 residues. As DNA, the CDR3 is TGTGCCAGCAGCCTTGGCCTTTTCTATGGCTACACCTTC. This sequence encodes CASSLGLFYGYTF.

The genes are TRBV7-9 and TRBJ2-6; no definite D call. CDR1 and CDR2 (germline): SEHNR, FQNEAQ (reference sequence). The V end was cut by 5 bases, the J end by 4 bases, with 9 bases between. The CDR3 runs to 14 residues. The CDR3 nucleotides read TGTGCCAGCAGCCCCCGTACGGGGGCCAACGTCCTGACTTTC. Its protein product is CASSPRTGANVLTF.

The chain has TRBV29-1 and TRBJ2-1; D is ambiguous. Germline assignment: CDR1 SQVTM and CDR2 ANQGSEA. The germline V and J ends were trimmed by 4 bases and 15 bases, with 16 bases remaining between them. The CDR3 covers 11 residues. The CDR3 DNA reads TGCAGCGTTGTGGGCAGCGCAACCTGGTTCTTC. It yields the protein CSVVGSATWFF.

V and J are TRBV29-1 and TRBJ2-1; 7 positions agree with TRBD2. In germline, CDR1 is SQVTM, CDR2 ANQGSEA. V was clipped by 4 bases and J by 3 bases; unmatched bases: 6. The CDR3 consists of 14 residues. The CDR3 region has the DNA TGCAGCGTTGCGGGGCGGGGGTACTACAATGAGCAGTTCTTC. Its protein product is CSVAGRGYYNEQFF.

This chain links TRBV19 with TRBJ2-4; perhaps TRBD2 as D (6 bases). V was clipped by 4 bases and J by 9 bases, with 13 bases between them. This CDR3 contains 13 residues. The germline CDR1 and CDR2 sequences are LNHDA and SQIVND (reference sequence). The CDR3 DNA reads as TGTGCCAGTAGTAGTGGCGAGGGACTCATTCAGTACTTC. Translation: CASSSGEGLIQYF.

This clonotype was counted once. This sequence joins TRBV20-1 and TRBJ1-1; no firm D call. This CDR3 comprises 11 residues. V lost 6 bases and J 0 bases, leaving 5 bases between the germline ends. Germline V lookup: CDR1 DFQATT, CDR2 SNEGSKA (reference sequence). The CDR3 DNA is TGCAGTGCCAGTATGAACACTGAAGCTTTCTTT. Translating gives CSASMNTEAFF.

The chain employs TRBV2 and TRBJ1-1, with TRBD1 as a possible D gene (5 bases). Germline V gene data show CDR1 as SNHLY and CDR2 as FYNNEI. V was clipped by 4 bases and J by 4 bases, with 13 bases between them. The CDR3 totals 14 residues. DNA for the CDR3: TGTGCCAGCAGTGTCCGGCAGGGTGGCACTGAAGCTTTCTTT. It yields the protein CASSVRQGGTEAFF.

CDR3 in DNA: TGTGCCAGCAGCCCTCGGGGGGGCGGAGGACTAGGAGCTGGGGCCAACGTCCTGACTTTC. It encodes CASSPRGGGGLGAGANVLTF. This sequence joins TRBV7-6 and TRBJ2-6; 8 bases match TRBD2. The V segment lost 5 bases and the J segment 2 bases; nucleotides outside the gene matches: 17. Germline V gene lookup returns CDR1 SGHVS and CDR2 FNYEAQ. The CDR3 is 20 amino acids.